The present entry profiles one TCR beta chain with its context. What it binds is not known. This entry belongs to a study of cytotoxic CD8 clonotypes in ibrutinib-treated CLL. Study-wide findings and caveats: Public clonotypes, found uncommonly, either contracted or stayed stable on treatment. Whereas clonality rose at ibrutinib response, it declined toward baseline at progression.

Germline loops: CDR1 SGHRS, CDR2 YFSETQ. CDR3 length: 15 amino acids. V lost 4 bases, J lost 6 bases, and 16 bases lay in between. TCRdb's copy holds only in-frame clones and misses some; the assay was immunoSEQ multiplex PCR. The table records tens of thousands of clones, about half of them present only once. V gene TRBV5-1 combines with J gene TRBJ2-2; possible D gene TRBD2, 6 bases. The TCR comes from a human donor with chronic lymphocytic leukemia. The source material was PBMCs, sampled after 12 months of ibrutinib treatment. The CDR3 coding sequence is TGCGCCAGCAGCCTGGACGGGACTTTATCCGGGGAGCTGTTTTTT. This translates into CASSLDGTLSGELFF. The full variable domain, with the rest looked up from reference TRBV5-1 and TRBJ2-2, is KAGVTQTPRYLIKTRGQQVTLSCSPISGHRSVSWYQQTPGQGLQFLFEYFSETQRNKGNFPGRFSGRQFSNSRSEMNVSTLELGDSALYLCASSLDGTLSGELFFGEGSRLTVL.